A selection of T cell receptor beta chains follows, all from one sample in a study of Ad26.COV2.S vaccination and SARS-CoV-2 variants. The data were produced by immunoSEQ multiplex PCR, yet TCRdb's version contains in-frame clones alone and is incomplete. The table includes about half a million clones, roughly 87% detected once. The sequenced sample was peripheral blood, obtained in a trial of Ad26.COV2.S vaccine versus placebo. These receptors were taken from a person between 18 and 65 years old who received the Ad26.COV2.S COVID-19 vaccine or a placebo. The CDR3 runs from the conserved cysteine through the conserved F or W. The D gene is left open where the match is weak. Rows may omit the clone size; those that give it use once, few, many or a size class.

>.|.|TRBJ2-7|TRBV4-3
TGCGCCAGCAGCCAAGATTGGGTTAACCCCTACTACGAGCAGTACTTC
CASSQDWVNPYYEQYF
>.|TRBD2|TRBJ2-2|TRBV6-6
TGTGCCTGCGGAGCGGGGGGTTTAGGGGAGCTGTTTTTT
CACGAGGLGELFF
>.|TRBD2|TRBJ2-3|TRBV30
TGTGCCTGGAAAGTAGCGGGGGGTCGGAATACGCAGTATTTT
CAWKVAGGRNTQYF
>.|.|TRBJ2-7|TRBV7-8
TGTGCCAGCAGCTTAGCGCCTTCTGGAAGCGGCTACGAGCAGTACTTC
CASSLAPSGSGYEQYF
>.|.|TRBJ2-3|TRBV5-4
TGTGCCAGCAGTACGTCCGGGCAGGCCACAGATACGCAGTATTTT
CASSTSGQATDTQYF
>.|TRBD2|TRBJ2-3|TRBV19
TGTGCCAGTAGTTCGGGACTAGCGGGGGGCCCGTGGGAAAAAGATACGCAGTATTTT
CASSSGLAGGPWEKDTQYF
>.|TRBD1|TRBJ2-1|TRBV5-1
TGCGCCAGCAGCTTGACCCCCGGGACAGGGACTATGGGTGAGCAGTTCTTC
CASSLTPGTGTMGEQFF
>.|.|TRBJ2-6|TRBV9
TGTGCCAGCAGCGTAGGTAGGGTCTCTGGGGCCAACGTCCTGACTTTC
CASSVGRVSGANVLTF
>once|.|TRBJ2-1|TRBV6-5
TGTGCCAGCAGTTCGCAGGGGTCCTACAATGAGCAGTTCTTC
CASSSQGSYNEQFF
>.|TRBD1|TRBJ1-1|TRBV18
TGTGCCAGCTCACCACAGGGGACAGGCACTGAAGCTTTCTTT
CASSPQGTGTEAFF
>.|.|TRBJ1-2|TRBV6-5
TGTGCCGGGACGACCACCGATGACTATGGCTACACCTTC
CAGTTTDDYGYTF
>.|.|TRBJ2-7|TRBV2
TGTGCCAGCATCCTGGGCCGAACCTACGAGCAGTACTTC
CASILGRTYEQYF
>.|.|TRBJ1-5|TRBV9
TGTGCCAGCAGCCGGATGTGGAATCAGCCCCAGCATTTT
CASSRMWNQPQHF
>.|.|TRBJ1-5|TRBV13
TGTGCCAGCAGACAAACCCGGGGGGGCGGGAATCAGCCCCAGCATTTT
CASRQTRGGGNQPQHF
>.|TRBD1|TRBJ2-7|TRBV7-8
TGTGCCAGCAGCTCCATCCCGGGGACAGGGACCTACGAGCAGTACTTC
CASSSIPGTGTYEQYF
>.|.|TRBJ1-5|TRBV5-1
TGCGCCAGCAGCCTCTCTCGGAAACAAGGGGTGATCAGTCAGCCCCAGCATTTT
CASSLSRKQGVISQPQHF
>.|.|TRBJ2-7|TRBV27
TGTGCCAGCATGGCCCGAGTTAGCTTTGTGTACGAGCAGTACTTC
CASMARVSFVYEQYF
>.|.|TRBJ1-5|TRBV29-1
TGCAGCGTTGGACAAGATAGCAATCAGCCCCAGCATTTT
CSVGQDSNQPQHF
>.|TRBD2|TRBJ2-1|TRBV7-8
TGTGCCAGCAGCTCTACTAGCGGGAACGTGGGGAGAGAGTTCTTC
CASSSTSGNVGREFF
>.|TRBD1|TRBJ2-5|TRBV7-9
TGTGCCAGCAGCTTAACAGGGGGAAAGACCCAGTACTTC
CASSLTGGKTQYF
>.|.|TRBJ2-1|TRBV30
TGTGCCTGGAGTGGGACCTCCTACAATGAGCAGTTCTTC
CAWSGTSYNEQFF
>.|.|TRBJ1-3|TRBV30
TGTGCCTGGAGTGTATTAAGAAACACCATATATTTT
CAWSVLRNTIYF
>.|TRBD2|TRBJ2-4|TRBV4-1
TGCGCCAGCAGCCAAGATTGGATTGCACTAGCGGGACCCAAAAACATTCAGTACTTC
CASSQDWIALAGPKNIQYF
>.|.|TRBJ1-1|TRBV6-6
TGTGCCAGCACGTTACGAACCAACACTGAAGCTTTCTTT
CASTLRTNTEAFF